Listed below are T cell receptor beta chains from one sample, sequenced in a study of CD8 T cells in ankylosing spondylitis. MiXCR was run by TCRdb on the 5' RACE reads, yielding one entry per CDR3 protein. The repertoire holds roughly 490,000 distinct CDR3 sequences, approximately 5% seen once, with 3% to 4.5% in the top ten. Material for sequencing was blood, either unsorted or a sorted T cell fraction (not recorded which). These receptors all come from a male donor with ankylosing spondylitis. CDR3s include the opening cysteine and the closing phenylalanine or tryptophan. The D gene is left open where the match is weak. Some rows have no size entry. The others give once, few or many, or a class for an expanded clone.

TRBD1 | many | TRBJ1-1 | TRBV7-6 | CASSLAPGQGVNTEAFF | TGTGCCAGCAGCTTAGCGCCGGGTCAGGGGGTTAACACTGAAGCTTTCTTT
NA | many | TRBJ1-6 | TRBV12-3/TRBV12-4 | CASSLMETSYNSPLHF | TGTGCCAGCAGTTTAATGGAAACCTCCTATAATTCACCCCTCCACTTT
TRBD2 | few | TRBJ2-6 | TRBV9 | CASSPRVPSGIFSGANVLTF | TGTGCCAGCAGCCCACGGGTTCCTAGCGGGATCTTCTCTGGGGCCAACGTCCTGACTTTC
TRBD1 | many | TRBJ1-2 | TRBV7-2 | CASSLTGADGYTF | TGTGCCAGCAGCCTAACAGGGGCAGACGGCTACACCTTC
NA | many | TRBJ1-3 | TRBV7-9 | CASSSRAYGNTIYF | TGTGCCAGCAGCTCGCGGGCGTACGGAAACACCATATATTTT
TRBD2 | many | TRBJ2-7 | TRBV18 | CASSRSGLAGGPAPYEQYF | TGTGCCAGCTCACGCTCGGGACTAGCGGGAGGGCCGGCTCCCTACGAGCAGTACTTC
TRBD2 | many | TRBJ2-1 | TRBV20-1 | CSARPLAGEINEQFF | TGCAGTGCTAGACCTCTAGCGGGAGAAATCAATGAGCAGTTCTTC
TRBD1 | NA | TRBJ2-3 | TRBV28 | CASSAGDRSTDTQYF | TGTGCCAGCAGTGCCGGGGACAGGAGCACAGATACGCAGTATTTT
NA | many | TRBJ1-4 | TRBV7-2 | CASSLGRGGNEKLFF | TGTGCCAGCAGCTTAGGCAGAGGAGGAAATGAAAAACTGTTTTTT
TRBD1 | many | TRBJ2-1 | TRBV20-1 | CSAGQGEGYNEQFF | TGCAGTGCTGGACAGGGGGAGGGCTACAATGAGCAGTTCTTC
TRBD1 | few | TRBJ1-2 | TRBV4-1 | CASSQDNAGGYGYTF | TGCGCCAGCAGCCAAGATAACGCAGGGGGCTATGGCTACACCTTC
NA | NA | TRBJ2-6 | TRBV7-9 | CASSLGPRLSGANVLTF | TGTGCCAGCAGCTTAGGCCCTAGGCTTTCTGGGGCCAACGTCCTGACTTTC
TRBD2 | many | TRBJ2-1 | TRBV20-1 | CSARAKGAGLDAFF | TGCAGTGCTAGAGCCAAAGGAGCGGGGTTGGATGCGTTCTTC
NA | many | TRBJ1-2 | TRBV7-9 | CASSPRSGLYGYTF | TGTGCCAGCAGCCCCCGGAGCGGGCTCTACGGCTACACCTTC
TRBD1 | many | TRBJ2-2 | TRBV20-1 | CSAYRGPGAGELFF | TGCAGTGCCTACAGGGGGCCAGGGGCCGGGGAGCTGTTTTTT
NA | many | TRBJ2-4 | TRBV5-1 | CASSGSGEGAKNIQYF | TGCGCCAGCAGCGGTTCAGGGGAGGGGGCCAAAAACATTCAGTACTTC
NA | many | TRBJ2-1 | TRBV3-1 | CASRLTVGSNEQFF | TGTGCCAGCCGTCTTACAGTCGGGAGTAATGAGCAGTTCTTC
TRBD1 | many | TRBJ2-7 | TRBV11-2 | CATSPESHRMGQGYGEQYF | TGTGCCACCAGCCCCGAATCTCATAGGATGGGACAGGGGTACGGCGAGCAGTACTTC
NA | many | TRBJ1-1 | TRBV7-9 | CASSLGSQGYTEAFF | TGTGCCAGCAGCTTAGGCTCACAGGGATACACTGAAGCTTTCTTT
TRBD1 | many | TRBJ2-1 | TRBV25-1 | CASRRQGENEQFF | TGTGCCAGCAGGCGACAGGGTGAGAATGAGCAGTTCTTC
TRBD2 | NA | TRBJ2-1 | TRBV4-3 | CASSQDRGGFYNEQFF | TGCGCCAGCAGCCAAGATCGGGGGGGCTTCTACAATGAGCAGTTCTTC
NA | many | TRBJ1-1 | TRBV4-3 | CASSLIGRGTEAFF | TGCGCCAGCAGCTTGATCGGGCGGGGCACTGAAGCTTTCTTT
NA | few | TRBJ1-6 | TRBV13 | CASSRDFNSPLHF | TGTGCCAGCAGCCGGGACTTTAATTCACCCCTCCACTTT
NA | many | TRBJ2-2 | TRBV7-2 | CASSRTETGELFF | TGTGCCAGCAGCCGAACAGAGACCGGGGAGCTGTTTTTT
NA | many | TRBJ2-7 | TRBV4-3 | CASSQGRTVLAYEQYF | TGCGCCAGCAGCCAAGGCAGGACAGTGCTTGCTTACGAGCAGTACTTC
TRBD2 | many | TRBJ2-7 | TRBV27 | CASSLFLTSGREYF | TGTGCCAGCAGCCTCTTTTTGACTAGCGGGAGAGAGTACTTC
TRBD1 | many | TRBJ1-5 | TRBV12-3/TRBV12-4 | CASRRTGGSEPQHF | TGTGCCAGCAGAAGGACAGGGGGTTCGGAGCCCCAGCATTTT
NA | many | TRBJ2-1 | TRBV20-1 | CSARDLRSFSYNEQFF | TGCAGTGCTAGAGATCTAAGATCTTTTTCCTACAATGAGCAGTTCTTC
NA | many | TRBJ1-1 | TRBV28 | CASSTSAGTPNTEAFF | TGTGCCAGCAGTACCAGCGCCGGGACACCGAACACTGAAGCTTTCTTT
NA | many | TRBJ2-2 | TRBV5-1 | CASSLLVVTGELFF | TGCGCCAGCAGCTTGTTGGTCGTAACCGGGGAGCTGTTTTTT
NA | NA | TRBJ1-6 | TRBV6-1 | CASSESTLGGSPLHF | TGTGCCAGCAGTGAATCGACGCTGGGAGGATCACCCCTCCACTTT
TRBD1 | many | TRBJ2-4 | TRBV20-1 | CSAREGTGVNIQYF | TGCAGTGCTAGAGAGGGGACAGGGGTTAACATTCAGTACTTC
NA | many | TRBJ1-1 | TRBV20-1 | CSAMTATATEAFF | TGCAGTGCTATGACGGCAACGGCCACTGAAGCTTTCTTT
NA | many | TRBJ1-1 | TRBV29-1 | CSAERYGAGNTEAFF | TGCAGCGCTGAGAGGTATGGGGCCGGGAACACTGAAGCTTTCTTT
NA | many | TRBJ1-2 | TRBV6-1 | CASARYGYTF | TGTGCCAGCGCCCGATATGGCTACACCTTC
NA | few | TRBJ2-3 | TRBV3-1 | CASSQGAPPDTQYF | TGTGCCAGCAGCCAAGGGGCTCCCCCAGATACGCAGTATTTT
NA | many | TRBJ2-2 | TRBV3-1 | CASSQVGEAGELFF | TGTGCCAGCAGCCAAGTGGGGGAAGCCGGGGAGCTGTTTTTT
NA | few | TRBJ1-5 | TRBV6-2/TRBV6-3 | CASHRAGNQPQHF | TGTGCCAGCCACCGGGCAGGGAATCAGCCCCAGCATTTT
NA | many | TRBJ2-3 | TRBV20-1 | CSARDLELTDTQYF | TGCAGTGCTAGAGATCTTGAGCTAACAGATACGCAGTATTTT
TRBD2 | many | TRBJ2-3 | TRBV20-1 | CSAPPASGGSDTQYF | TGCAGTGCCCCTCCAGCTAGCGGGGGTTCAGATACGCAGTATTTT
NA | many | TRBJ1-2 | TRBV29-1 | CSVISGNGYTF | TGCAGCGTTATCTCAGGGAATGGCTACACCTTC
NA | many | TRBJ1-1 | TRBV7-9 | CASSPRRGVTEAFF | TGTGCCAGCAGCCCAAGGAGGGGAGTTACTGAAGCTTTCTTT
NA | many | TRBJ1-2 | TRBV7-2 | CASSPRSGHGYTF | TGTGCCAGCAGCCCCCGGTCTGGGCATGGCTACACCTTC
NA | NA | TRBJ2-2 | TRBV7-3 | CASSLRTTEELFF | TGTGCCAGCAGCCTCCGGACCACTGAGGAGCTGTTTTTT
NA | many | TRBJ2-3 | TRBV7-8 | CASSLRFPGLGTDTQYF | TGTGCCAGCAGCTTAAGGTTTCCGGGGTTGGGCACAGATACGCAGTATTTT
NA | few | TRBJ2-1 | TRBV4-1 | CASSQDGRSYNEQFF | TGCGCCAGCAGCCAAGATGGGAGAAGCTACAATGAGCAGTTCTTC
NA | many | TRBJ2-4 | TRBV2 | CASSITNIQYF | TGTGCCAGCAGTATTACGAACATTCAGTACTTC
NA | many | TRBJ2-7 | TRBV7-9 | CASSLVGGGEQYF | TGTGCCAGCAGCTTGGTGGGGGGTGGCGAGCAGTACTTC
NA | many | TRBJ2-5 | TRBV29-1 | CSAEGHLRTETQYF | TGCAGCGCCGAAGGCCACCTGAGGACAGAGACCCAGTACTTC
NA | many | TRBJ2-7 | TRBV5-1 | CASSLGRGSYEQYF | TGCGCCAGCAGCTTGGGAAGGGGCTCCTACGAGCAGTACTTC
NA | few | TRBJ2-2 | TRBV20-1 | CSGRGNTGELFF | TGCAGTGGAAGGGGGAACACCGGGGAGCTGTTTTTT
NA | many | TRBJ2-2 | TRBV11-2 | CASSPRVKGSSGELFF | TGTGCCAGCAGCCCACGGGTCAAAGGGAGTTCCGGGGAGCTGTTTTTT
NA | many | TRBJ2-6 | TRBV5-1 | CASSLDPGIMSGANVLTF | TGCGCCAGCAGCTTGGATCCGGGGATAATGTCTGGGGCCAACGTCCTGACTTTC
NA | many | TRBJ1-2 | TRBV29-1 | CSVGGGNGYTF | TGCAGCGTTGGGGGAGGAAATGGCTACACCTTC
NA | many | TRBJ2-4 | TRBV28 | CASSTPGEADIQYF | TGTGCCAGCAGCACGCCAGGGGAAGCGGACATTCAGTACTTC
TRBD1 | few | TRBJ1-5 | TRBV7-8 | CASSVTGVNQPQHF | TGTGCCAGCAGCGTGACAGGGGTCAATCAGCCCCAGCATTTT
NA | NA | TRBJ1-3 | TRBV7-9 | CASSSLGSSGNTIYF | TGTGCCAGCAGCTCTCTCGGGAGTTCTGGAAACACCATATATTTT
TRBD1 | NA | TRBJ1-3 | TRBV27 | CASRMIEGAVHYSGNTIYF | TGTGCCAGCAGAATGATTGAGGGGGCCGTTCATTACTCTGGAAACACCATATATTTT